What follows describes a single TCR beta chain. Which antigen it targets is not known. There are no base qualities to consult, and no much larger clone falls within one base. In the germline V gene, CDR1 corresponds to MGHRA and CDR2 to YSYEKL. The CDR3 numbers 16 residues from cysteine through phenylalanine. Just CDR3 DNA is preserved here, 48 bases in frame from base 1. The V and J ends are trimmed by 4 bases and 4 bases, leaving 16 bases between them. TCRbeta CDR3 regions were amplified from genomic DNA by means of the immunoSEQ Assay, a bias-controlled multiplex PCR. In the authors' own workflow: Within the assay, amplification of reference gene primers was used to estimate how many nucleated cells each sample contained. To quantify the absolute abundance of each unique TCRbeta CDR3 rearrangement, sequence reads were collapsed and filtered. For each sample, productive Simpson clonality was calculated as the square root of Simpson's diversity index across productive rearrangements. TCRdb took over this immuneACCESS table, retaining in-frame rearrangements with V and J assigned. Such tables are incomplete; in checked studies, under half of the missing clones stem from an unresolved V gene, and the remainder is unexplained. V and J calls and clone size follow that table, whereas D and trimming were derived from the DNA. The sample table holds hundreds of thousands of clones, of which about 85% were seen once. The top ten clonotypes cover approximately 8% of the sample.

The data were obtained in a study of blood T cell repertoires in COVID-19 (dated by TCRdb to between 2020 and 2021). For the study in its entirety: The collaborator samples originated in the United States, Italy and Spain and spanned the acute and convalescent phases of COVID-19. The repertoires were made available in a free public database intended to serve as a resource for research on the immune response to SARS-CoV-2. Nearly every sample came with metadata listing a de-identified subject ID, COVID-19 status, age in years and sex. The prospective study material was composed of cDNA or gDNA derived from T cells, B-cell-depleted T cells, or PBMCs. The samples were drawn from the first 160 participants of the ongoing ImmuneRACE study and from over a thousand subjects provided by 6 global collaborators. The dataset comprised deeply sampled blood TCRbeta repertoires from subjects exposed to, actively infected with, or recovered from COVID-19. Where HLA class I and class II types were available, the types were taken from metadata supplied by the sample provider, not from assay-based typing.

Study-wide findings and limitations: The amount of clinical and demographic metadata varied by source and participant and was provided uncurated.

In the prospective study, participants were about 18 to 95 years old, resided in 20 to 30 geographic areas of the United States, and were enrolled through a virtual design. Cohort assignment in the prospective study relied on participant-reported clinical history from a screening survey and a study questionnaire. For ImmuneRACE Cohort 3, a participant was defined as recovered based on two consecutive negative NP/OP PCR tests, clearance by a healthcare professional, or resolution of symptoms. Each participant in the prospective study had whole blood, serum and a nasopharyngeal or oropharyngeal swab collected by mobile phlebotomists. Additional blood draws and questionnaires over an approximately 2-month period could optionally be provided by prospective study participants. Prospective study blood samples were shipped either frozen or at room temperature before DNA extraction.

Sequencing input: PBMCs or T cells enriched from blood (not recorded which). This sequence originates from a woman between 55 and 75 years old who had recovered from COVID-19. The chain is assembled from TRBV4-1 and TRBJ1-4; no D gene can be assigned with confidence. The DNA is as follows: TGCGCCAGCAGCCGCCGTGGCGGCGGGGATAATGAAAAACTGTTTTTT. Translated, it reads CASSRRGGGDNEKLFF.